Sequencing of this T cell receptor beta chain was carried out in a study of neurological immune-mediated disorders. Overall study context: Relapsing-remitting forms accounted for about 90% of the 34 multiple sclerosis patients and secondary progressive forms for 3. Study observations and caveats: Among 34 multiple sclerosis patients, 18 had repertoires that phylogenetic grouping placed in one related-CDR3 cluster, a possible signature.

This clonotype was observed at least ten times. Its antigen remains unidentified. This CDR3 is built from 15 residues. Germline CDR1 and CDR2: SQVTM and ANQGSEA. J gave up 3 bases and V 0 bases, and 3 bases lay outside the gene matches. 5'RACE employing 10-nucleotide random UMIs yielded the cDNA. In every sequencing run, more than 180 million TCR-beta sequences were generated from 15-18 subjects. Via MiXCR, TCRdb re-called the 5' RACE reads, giving one row per CDR3 protein. Of around 46,000 distinct CDR3 sequences in the sample, roughly 4.4% were seen once. The source is a woman in her sixties with multiple sclerosis. Material: PBMCs. This chain links TRBV29-1 with TRBJ2-1; 9 bases match TRBD2. CDR3 residues: CSVEELAGGYNEQFF. CDR3 nucleotides: TGCAGCGTTGAAGAACTAGCGGGCGGCTACAATGAGCAGTTCTTC.